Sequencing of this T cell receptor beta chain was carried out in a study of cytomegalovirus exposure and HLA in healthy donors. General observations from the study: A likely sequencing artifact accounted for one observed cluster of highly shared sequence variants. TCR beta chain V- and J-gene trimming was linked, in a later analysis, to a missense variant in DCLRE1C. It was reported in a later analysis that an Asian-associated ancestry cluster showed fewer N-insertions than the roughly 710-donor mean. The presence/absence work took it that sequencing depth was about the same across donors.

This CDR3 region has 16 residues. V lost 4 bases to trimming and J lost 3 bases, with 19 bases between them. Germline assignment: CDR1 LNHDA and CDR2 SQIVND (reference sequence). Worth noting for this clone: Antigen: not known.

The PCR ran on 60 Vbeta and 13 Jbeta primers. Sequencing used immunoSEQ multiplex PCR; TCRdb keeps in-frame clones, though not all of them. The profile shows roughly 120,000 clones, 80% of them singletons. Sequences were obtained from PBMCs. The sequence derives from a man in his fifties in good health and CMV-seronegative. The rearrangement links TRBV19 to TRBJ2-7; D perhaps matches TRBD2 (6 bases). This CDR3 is CASSNSLRGMVYEQYF. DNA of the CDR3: TGTGCCAGTAGTAACTCGCTACGGGGGATGGTCTACGAGCAGTACTTC.